The 14 T cell receptor beta chains reported below all come from one sample, sequenced in a study of shared clonotypes between healthy human individuals. TCRdb's table, derived via immunoSEQ multiplex PCR, lists solely in-frame clones and lacks some. The data contain fewer than 400,000 clones, roughly 70% of them singletons. What was sequenced was memory CD4+ T cells sorted from blood. Stated subset: CD45RA-negative fraction. The receptors here all came from a man aged 25-45 years in good health.

The chain is built from TRBV5-1 and TRBJ1-2; 9 nucleotides match TRBD1. The CDR3 covers 15 residues. The germline V gene has CDR1 SGHRS and CDR2 YFSETQ. V lost 4 bases and J lost 3; bases outside the gene matches: 7. The CDR3 sequence is CASSQMGQGDYGYTF. The CDR3 DNA reads as TGCGCCAGCAGCCAGATGGGACAGGGCGACTATGGCTACACCTTC.

V and J are TRBV30 and TRBJ2-7; the D gene is possibly TRBD2 (5 bases). Germline CDR1 reads GTSNPN; CDR2 reads SVGIG (reference sequence). V lost 8 bases and J lost 9, with 17 bases in between. The CDR3 contains 11 residues. As DNA, the CDR3 is TGTGCCCTTTCCCGGGAAGTGGTGCAGTACTTC. Amino acid sequence: CALSREVVQYF.

CDR3 in DNA: TGTGCCACCATTCCCGGGACAGGGGGATCCGGGGCCAACGTCCTGACTTTC. It codes for CATIPGTGGSGANVLTF. The chain couples TRBV15 to TRBJ2-6, with 11 bases matching TRBD1. With V trimmed by 7 bases and J by 4 bases, 9 bases remained unmatched. The CDR3 sequence is 17 residues long. CDR1 and CDR2 from the germline V gene are LNHNV and YYDKDF (reference sequence).

About this clone itself: The sample holds other DNA sequences that translate to the same CDR3. The gene calls are TRBV19 and TRBJ2-5, with 9 bases lining up with TRBD2. The trim removed 3 bases at V and 4 bases at J, leaving 3 bases unmatched. Germline-derived CDR1 and CDR2 are LNHDA and SQIVND (reference sequence). The CDR3 length is 14 residues. CDR3 DNA: TGTGCCAGTAGTATGGGGACTAGCCCAGAGACCCAGTACTTC. Translated, it gives CASSMGTSPETQYF. The full variable domain, with the rest looked up from reference TRBV19 and TRBJ2-5, is DGGITQSPKYLFRKEGQNVTLSCEQNLNHDAMYWYRQDPGQGLRLIYYSQIVNDFQKGDIAEGYSVSREKKESFPLTVTSAQKNPTAFYLCASSMGTSPETQYFGPGTRLLVL.

The CDR3 sequence: CASSVGTGIRETQYF. CDR3 sequence (DNA): TGTGCCAGCAGCGTAGGGACAGGGATTCGGGAGACCCAGTACTTC. The gene calls are TRBV9 and TRBJ2-5, with 8 bases fitting TRBD1. In germline, CDR1 is SGDLS, CDR2 YYNGEE. The CDR3 spans 15 residues. V was pared by 0 bases and J by 5 bases, with 6 bases of the junction left unmatched.

The chain recombines TRBV7-8 with TRBJ2-3, with 8 nucleotides matching TRBD2. Germline V gene lookup returns CDR1 SGHVS and CDR2 FQNEAQ. The CDR3 is 14 residues long. V gave up 5 bases and J gave up 4 bases; unmatched junction bases: 5. CDR3 DNA: TGTGCCAGCAGCCTAGGACTAGCCTCAGATACGCAGTATTTT. It yields the protein CASSLGLASDTQYF.

V gene TRBV7-8 combines with J gene TRBJ2-3; 13 bases are a match to TRBD2. The CDR3 sequence is 16 residues long. In germline, CDR1 is SGHVS, CDR2 FQNEAQ. The V segment lost 4 bases and the J segment 1 base; nucleotides outside the gene matches: 2. The CDR3, as DNA: TGTGCCAGCAGCTCAGGACTAGCGGGGGGCACAGATACGCAGTATTTT. Translating it yields CASSSGLAGGTDTQYF.

The chain is built from TRBV5-5 and TRBJ2-1; D is uncertain. Germline V gene sequence: CDR1 SGHKS, CDR2 YYEKEE (reference sequence). The CDR3 sequence is 15 residues long. V lost 6 bases to trimming and J lost 0 bases, with 13 bases between them. The CDR3: CASTLGGSSYNEQFF. The CDR3, as DNA: TGTGCCAGCACCCTCGGCGGAAGCTCCTACAATGAGCAGTTCTTC.

Note on this clone: One junction end does not reproduce the germline sequence, and a read error may be involved. In the same sample, other DNA sequences code for this CDR3. The chain has TRBV5-4 and TRBJ2-4; D not resolved. Germline assignment: CDR1 SGHNT and CDR2 YYREEE (reference sequence). CDR3 size: 13 residues. CDR3 coding DNA: TGTGCTAGCAGCAATAGCCCCGGACACATTCAGTACTTC. This gives the protein CASSNSPGHIQYF.

The V and J genes are TRBV5-1 and TRBJ2-2; TRBD1 agrees at 9 bases. CDR1 and CDR2 from the germline V gene are SGHRS and YFSETQ. The CDR3 contains 16 residues. Trimming took 5 bases from V and 4 from J; bases not matched to a gene: 9. The CDR3 spells CASRPNRGPGTGELFF. The CDR3 bases are TGCGCCAGCAGACCTAACAGGGGGCCCGGCACCGGGGAGCTGTTTTTT.

This clone was observed once. This chain joins TRBV5-1 and TRBJ2-5; D assignment may be TRBD1 or TRBD2 (5 bases each). Between the trimmed V and J ends, which lost 0 bases and 1 base, there was a span of 10 bases. The CDR3 sequence is 15 residues long. Germline V gives CDR1 SGHRS, CDR2 YFSETQ. CDR3 coding DNA: TGCGCCAGCAGCTTGGCAGGGAGCCCCCAAGAGACCCAGTACTTC. Protein product: CASSLAGSPQETQYF.

The rearrangement links TRBV2 to TRBJ2-5, with a possible D match to TRBD2 (6 bases). The CDR3 runs 16 residues. V gave up 7 bases and J gave up 1 base, with 19 bases separating them. The germline CDR1 and CDR2 sequences are SNHLY and FYNNEI. CDR3 nucleotide sequence: TGTGCCAGCATCTCGGGGAGGCAAAGCCTCCAAGAGACCCAGTACTTC. This codes for CASISGRQSLQETQYF.

The chain is built from TRBV19 and TRBJ2-2, with 8 bases lining up with TRBD1. This CDR3 is built from 14 residues. V was pared by 6 bases and J by 6 bases, with 6 bases of the junction left unmatched. Germline V gene data show CDR1 as LNHDA and CDR2 as SQIVND (reference sequence). The CDR3 loop is CASRPGQVSGELFF. The CDR3 region has the DNA TGTGCCAGTAGACCGGGACAGGTATCCGGGGAGCTGTTTTTT.

The sample holds many counts of this clone. The genes are TRBV5-4 and TRBJ2-1; 9 bases align to TRBD2. The CDR3 runs to 15 residues. CDR1 and CDR2 (germline): SGHNT, YYREEE (reference sequence). The ends lost 4 bases at V and 1 base at J; junction bases unmatched: 3. The CDR3 nucleotides are TGTGCCAGCAGCGGGCGGGAGGGTTCCTACAATGAGCAGTTCTTC. As protein: CASSGREGSYNEQFF.